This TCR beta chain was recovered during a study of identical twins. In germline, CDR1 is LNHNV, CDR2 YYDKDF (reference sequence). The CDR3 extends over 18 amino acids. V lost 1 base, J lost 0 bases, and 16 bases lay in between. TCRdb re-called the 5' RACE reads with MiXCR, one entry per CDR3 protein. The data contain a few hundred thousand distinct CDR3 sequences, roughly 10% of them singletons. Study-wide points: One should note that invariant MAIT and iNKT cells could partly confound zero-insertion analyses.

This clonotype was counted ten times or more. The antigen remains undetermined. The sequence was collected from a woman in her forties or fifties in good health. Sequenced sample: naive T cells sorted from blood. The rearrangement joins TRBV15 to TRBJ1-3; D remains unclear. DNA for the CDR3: TGTGCCACCAGCAGAGCCGTTAATGAGTTTTCCTCTGGAAACACCATATATTTT. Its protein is CATSRAVNEFSSGNTIYF.